The rows below give T cell receptor beta chains drawn from one sample of a study of response to subunit inactivated influenza vaccine. Via MiXCR, TCRdb re-called the RT-PCR reads, giving one row per CDR3 protein. The repertoire consists of 650,000 to 800,000 distinct CDR3 sequences, with approximately 15% occurring once and the leading ten covering around 6.5%. The material was PBMCs from blood, obtained roughly 15 days before vaccination. Receptors were obtained from a man in his fifties or sixties who received an inactivated influenza vaccine. CDR3s include the opening cysteine and the closing phenylalanine or tryptophan. The order of the fields is D gene, clone size, J gene, V gene, CDR3 DNA, CDR3 protein. A D gene is named only where the DNA matches it firmly. Some rows mark clone size as missing; the rest say once, few, many or name a class of expanded clone.

D: NA; size: NA; J: TRBJ2-1; V: TRBV28; DNA: TGTGCCAGCAGTCAAGGGAGCAGGGTCAATGAGCAGTTCTTC; CDR3: CASSQGSRVNEQFF
D: NA; size: many; J: TRBJ2-1; V: TRBV6-2/TRBV6-3; DNA: TGTGCCAGCAGTCATCGCTCCTACAATGAGCAGTTCTTC; CDR3: CASSHRSYNEQFF
D: TRBD2; size: NA; J: TRBJ2-1; V: TRBV12-3/TRBV12-4; DNA: TGTGCCAGCAGTTTAGGAACAGCGGGACTAGCGGTCGGGAGTGAGCAGTTCTTC; CDR3: CASSLGTAGLAVGSEQFF
D: NA; size: few; J: TRBJ2-3; V: TRBV20-1; DNA: TGCAGTGCTGCCCGGACCGGATCCTTAAAAGATACGCAGTATTTT; CDR3: CSAARTGSLKDTQYF
D: TRBD2; size: many; J: TRBJ2-1; V: TRBV4-2; DNA: TGTGCCAGCAGCACCGGGAGGAGCTCCTACAATGAGCAGTTCTTC; CDR3: CASSTGRSSYNEQFF
D: TRBD2; size: NA; J: TRBJ2-1; V: TRBV19; DNA: TGTGCCAGTAGTATCGTGGGACTAGCGGGAGTGGAGGCTCTCTACAATGAGCAGTTCTTC; CDR3: CASSIVGLAGVEALYNEQFF
D: NA; size: few; J: TRBJ2-2; V: TRBV18; DNA: TGTGCCAGCTCACCAATCCAGACACGGCCCGGGGAGCTGTTTTTT; CDR3: CASSPIQTRPGELFF
D: NA; size: few; J: TRBJ2-1; V: TRBV27; DNA: TGTGCCAGCAGTCACCCCAATAGCGGCCATGAGCAGTTCTTC; CDR3: CASSHPNSGHEQFF
D: NA; size: few; J: TRBJ2-2; V: TRBV28; DNA: TGTGCCAGCACAGACGCAGGGACAACCGGGGAGCTGTTTTTT; CDR3: CASTDAGTTGELFF
D: TRBD1; size: NA; J: TRBJ2-3; V: TRBV20-1; DNA: TGCAGTGCTACGCCCGGGACAGAGGCAACAGATACGCAGTATTTT; CDR3: CSATPGTEATDTQYF
D: TRBD1; size: NA; J: TRBJ2-5; V: TRBV20-1; DNA: TGCAGTGCCCGACCGGGGACAGGGCTAGAGACCCAGTACTTC; CDR3: CSARPGTGLETQYF
D: TRBD1; size: NA; J: TRBJ2-1; V: TRBV29-1; DNA: TGCAGGGTTGGACAGGGACCCGGGGGAGAGCAGTTCTTC; CDR3: CRVGQGPGGEQFF
D: TRBD1; size: NA; J: TRBJ1-2; V: TRBV20-1; DNA: TGCAGTGCTAGGAAGACAGGGGGCGATGGCTACACCTTC; CDR3: CSARKTGGDGYTF
D: NA; size: few; J: TRBJ1-6; V: TRBV12-3/TRBV12-4; DNA: TGTGCCAGCAGTTTAAACAGTAATTCACCCCTCCACTTT; CDR3: CASSLNSNSPLHF
D: TRBD1; size: NA; J: TRBJ2-6; V: TRBV5-5; DNA: TGTGCCAGCAGCCTCAGGGGGACGGGGGCCAACGTCCTGACTTTC; CDR3: CASSLRGTGANVLTF
D: NA; size: many; J: TRBJ1-4; V: TRBV2; DNA: TGTGCCAGCAGTTTGTCCAGGACTAATGAAAAACTGTTTTTT; CDR3: CASSLSRTNEKLFF
D: TRBD2; size: few; J: TRBJ2-7; V: TRBV20-1; DNA: TGCAGTGCTAGACCTAGCGGGAGGTTATCCTACGAGCAGTACTTC; CDR3: CSARPSGRLSYEQYF
D: TRBD2; size: few; J: TRBJ2-1; V: TRBV12-3/TRBV12-4; DNA: TGTGCCAGCAGTTTATTCCTAGCGGGAGACAATGAGCAGTTCTTC; CDR3: CASSLFLAGDNEQFF
D: NA; size: few; J: TRBJ2-1; V: TRBV5-8; DNA: TGTGCCAGCAGCCCTGGGACGGTGAGCTCCTACAATGAGCAGTTCTTC; CDR3: CASSPGTVSSYNEQFF
D: TRBD2; size: few; J: TRBJ2-7; V: TRBV18; DNA: TGTGCCAGCTCACCAAGGGAGGGAACCTACGAGCAGTACTTC; CDR3: CASSPREGTYEQYF
D: NA; size: few; J: TRBJ2-4; V: TRBV30; DNA: TGTGCCTGGAGCGGGGCCGAAAACATTCAGTACTTC; CDR3: CAWSGAENIQYF
D: NA; size: NA; J: TRBJ2-3; V: TRBV7-2; DNA: TGTGCCAGCAGCTTAGTAGGCCGGTACACAGATACGCAGTATTTT; CDR3: CASSLVGRYTDTQYF
D: TRBD1; size: NA; J: TRBJ2-7; V: TRBV7-3; DNA: TGTGCCAGCAGCGCACGTAACTTAGACAGGGGATCCTACGAGCAGTACTTC; CDR3: CASSARNLDRGSYEQYF
D: NA; size: NA; J: TRBJ2-4; V: TRBV7-2; DNA: TGTGCCAGCAGTCGGGCAGGACCGCAAAACATTCAGTACTTC; CDR3: CASSRAGPQNIQYF
D: TRBD2; size: NA; J: TRBJ2-5; V: TRBV12-3/TRBV12-4; DNA: TGTGCCAGCAGTTTCGATCCGGGACTAGCGGGGGGGCCAAGCGTTCAAGAGACCCAGTACTTC; CDR3: CASSFDPGLAGGPSVQETQYF
D: NA; size: few; J: TRBJ2-5; V: TRBV12-3/TRBV12-4; DNA: TGTGCCAGCAGTTCGTCCGAGACGCTAGGTCAAGAGACCCAGTACTTC; CDR3: CASSSSETLGQETQYF
D: NA; size: NA; J: TRBJ1-1; V: TRBV7-2; DNA: TGTGCCAGCAGCTTCCGGGACAACATGAACACTGAAGCTTTCTTT; CDR3: CASSFRDNMNTEAFF
D: NA; size: NA; J: TRBJ1-2; V: TRBV6-2/TRBV6-3; DNA: TGTGCCAGCAGCAACAGCGTACTGGGCTACACCTTC; CDR3: CASSNSVLGYTF
D: TRBD2; size: few; J: TRBJ2-2; V: TRBV11-2; DNA: TGTGCCAGCAGCTTAGGTAGCGGGGGACCGAACACCGGGGAGCTGTTTTTT; CDR3: CASSLGSGGPNTGELFF
D: NA; size: NA; J: TRBJ1-5; V: TRBV2; DNA: TGTGCCAGCAGTCCTCTGGAGAGCAATCAGCCCCAGCATTTT; CDR3: CASSPLESNQPQHF
D: NA; size: NA; J: TRBJ2-3; V: TRBV29-1; DNA: TGCAGCGCCACATGGGGGAGACCCACAGATACGCAGTATTTT; CDR3: CSATWGRPTDTQYF
D: NA; size: NA; J: TRBJ2-1; V: TRBV7-3; DNA: TGTGCCAGCAGCTTAAGGGCTAGCGCGAAACGCAATGAGCAGTTCTTC; CDR3: CASSLRASAKRNEQFF
D: NA; size: NA; J: TRBJ1-1; V: TRBV11-2; DNA: TGTGCCAGCAGCTTAGGTAGGGTTGGAACGAACACTGAAGCTTTCTTT; CDR3: CASSLGRVGTNTEAFF
D: NA; size: few; J: TRBJ2-1; V: TRBV10-3; DNA: TGTGCCATCAGTTCATTGGAGGGTGTAACCTACAATGAGCAGTTCTTC; CDR3: CAISSLEGVTYNEQFF
D: NA; size: few; J: TRBJ2-3; V: TRBV15; DNA: TGTGCCACCAGCAGCAGGGGGGCAACCGATACGCAGTATTTT; CDR3: CATSSRGATDTQYF
D: NA; size: many; J: TRBJ2-2; V: TRBV7-2; DNA: TGTGCCAGCAGCCGGACAGCGAACACCGGGGAGCTGTTTTTT; CDR3: CASSRTANTGELFF
D: NA; size: few; J: TRBJ2-1; V: TRBV4-3; DNA: TGCGCCAGCAGCCAAGCTTGGCGGGTCAATGAGCAGTTCTTC; CDR3: CASSQAWRVNEQFF
D: NA; size: few; J: TRBJ2-1; V: TRBV24-1; DNA: TGTGCCACCAGTGACTCCGATCGGGCACTAGTAAATGAGCAGTTCTTC; CDR3: CATSDSDRALVNEQFF
D: NA; size: NA; J: TRBJ1-1; V: TRBV28; DNA: TGTGCCAGCAGTTCCCCGGGAGAATGGATGAACACTGAAGCTTTCTTT; CDR3: CASSSPGEWMNTEAFF
D: NA; size: NA; J: TRBJ2-7; V: TRBV5-1; DNA: TGCGCCAGCAGCTTGAGCAGGGTCGGCTACGAGCAGTACTTC; CDR3: CASSLSRVGYEQYF
D: NA; size: few; J: TRBJ2-4; V: TRBV6-5; DNA: TGTGCCAGCAGTTACCCCCCGGGATCACTAGCCAAAAACATTCAGTACTTC; CDR3: CASSYPPGSLAKNIQYF
D: TRBD2; size: few; J: TRBJ2-3; V: TRBV6-5; DNA: TGTGCCAGCAGTTACTCGAGAGGGGGGACTAGCGGGAGGGCGCAGTATTTT; CDR3: CASSYSRGGTSGRAQYF
D: NA; size: few; J: TRBJ2-7; V: TRBV7-8; DNA: TGTGCCAGCAGTGGTGGGGGTTCTACCTACGAGCAGTACTTC; CDR3: CASSGGGSTYEQYF
D: NA; size: many; J: TRBJ2-1; V: TRBV2; DNA: TGTGCCAGCAGCTCATGGACGAGGGAGCAGTTCTTC; CDR3: CASSSWTREQFF
D: NA; size: many; J: TRBJ2-7; V: TRBV4-3; DNA: TGCGCCAGCAGCCAAGATATGGACTCCTACGAGCAGTACTTC; CDR3: CASSQDMDSYEQYF
D: NA; size: NA; J: TRBJ1-1; V: TRBV27; DNA: TGTGCCAGCAGATCCCGCGTGGGGGACACTGAAGCTTTCTTT; CDR3: CASRSRVGDTEAFF
D: NA; size: few; J: TRBJ1-1; V: TRBV6-5; DNA: TGTGCCAGCAGTTACAGGGTAATGAACACTGAAGCTTTCTTT; CDR3: CASSYRVMNTEAFF
D: TRBD1; size: NA; J: TRBJ2-7; V: TRBV6-2/TRBV6-3; DNA: TGTGCCAGCAGTTATCCGACCGGGACAGGGAGCTCCTACGAGCAGTACTTC; CDR3: CASSYPTGTGSSYEQYF
D: TRBD1; size: few; J: TRBJ2-1; V: TRBV20-1; DNA: TGCAGTGCAAGGGGGCATACAAACTACAATGAGCAGTTCTTC; CDR3: CSARGHTNYNEQFF
D: TRBD1; size: few; J: TRBJ1-6; V: TRBV10-3; DNA: TGTGCCATCAGACAGGGGGCGGGTGATTCACCCCTCCACTTT; CDR3: CAIRQGAGDSPLHF
D: TRBD1; size: NA; J: TRBJ2-3; V: TRBV6-1; DNA: TGTGCCAGCAGTCCCCGGGACAGGGTATCAGATACGCAGTATTTT; CDR3: CASSPRDRVSDTQYF
D: TRBD1; size: few; J: TRBJ1-1; V: TRBV6-1; DNA: TGTGCCACCACCCCCGGGACAGTACGAGACACTGAAGCTTTCTTT; CDR3: CATTPGTVRDTEAFF